One TCR beta chain is described in this entry. Antigen specificity is unknown. This specimen belongs to a study of lymphopenia after photon versus proton radiotherapy. Assay used: immunoSEQ multiplex PCR; TCRdb lists only in-frame clones, some missing. The data show under 7,000 clones, with 91% seen just once and 11% held by the top ten. Study-level findings and limits: Better survival with proton therapy was suggested as possible, not demonstrated.

The germline V and J ends were trimmed by 1 base and 2 bases, with 9 bases remaining between them. CDR1 is MGHRA and CDR2 is YSYEKL in the germline V gene. This CDR3 spans 15 amino acids. This specimen was peripheral blood, taken from a patient treated with photon-based radiotherapy. The chain recombines TRBV4-1 with TRBJ2-1; maybe TRBD2 (5 bases). The sequence came from a man aged 60 to 75 with cholangiocarcinoma. The CDR3 region is CASSQVPGTYNEQFF. DNA of the CDR3: TGCGCCAGCAGCCAAGTTCCGGGAACCTACAATGAGCAGTTCTTC.